The 12 T cell receptor beta chains listed next were all sequenced from one sample in a study of T cells after yellow fever vaccination. TCRdb processed the 5' RACE reads anew with MiXCR; each CDR3 protein has one entry. The sample yields hundreds of thousands of distinct CDR3 sequences, 12% seen once. Source: PBMCs, taken on the day of the yellow fever booster vaccination. Every receptor here comes from a man between 25 and 39 years old who received the YFV17D yellow fever vaccine.

The chain employs TRBV6-2 or TRBV6-3 and TRBJ2-1; TRBD1 matches 7 bases. Germline CDR1 reads MNHEY; CDR2 reads SVGEGT. V gave up 4 bases and J gave up 4 bases; unmatched junction bases: 10. The CDR3 spans 16 residues. The chain's CDR3 is CASSLGDRAFYNEQFF. CDR3 bases: TGTGCCAGCAGTTTGGGCGACAGGGCCTTTTACAATGAGCAGTTCTTC.

The table lists this clonotype with many counts. The rearrangement links TRBV7-2 to TRBJ2-5; D gene uncertain. Trimming stripped 1 base from V and 2 bases from J, with 5 bases between. This CDR3 comprises 13 residues. In germline, CDR1 is SGHTA, CDR2 FQGNSA. The CDR3 protein is CASSLGEQETQYF. Here the CDR3 DNA reads TGTGCCAGCAGCTTAGGGGAACAAGAGACCCAGTACTTC.

The chain couples TRBV30 to TRBJ2-1; no clear D gene. This CDR3 is 12 amino acids long. The germline gives CDR1 GTSNPN, CDR2 SVGIG (reference sequence). V lost 0 bases and J lost 8, with 8 bases in between. The CDR3 reads CAWSVVTHEQFF. The CDR3 DNA is TGTGCCTGGAGTGTAGTCACCCATGAGCAGTTCTTC.

V usage is TRBV20-1 and J usage is TRBJ2-7, with D possibly TRBD2 on 6 matching bases. CDR3 size: 14 residues. The germline gives CDR1 DFQATT, CDR2 SNEGSKA (reference sequence). Between the trimmed V and J ends, which lost 0 bases and 5 bases, there was a span of 14 bases. Here the CDR3 DNA reads TGCAGTGCTAGAGAGCCCGGGACTGGAGACGAGCAGTACTTC. Protein sequence: CSAREPGTGDEQYF.

This clonotype showed up many times. The chain uses TRBV6-5 and TRBJ2-1, with a weak D call TRBD1 (5 bases). CDR1 and CDR2 (germline): MNHEY, SVGAGI. There are 14 residues in the CDR3. With 4 bases removed from V and 9 bases from J, the gap between germline ends came to 16 bases. The CDR3 region has the DNA TGTGCCAGCAGTTGGATCGACAGTCAACGTGAGCAGTTCTTC. This gives the protein CASSWIDSQREQFF.

In its sample, this clonotype was seen a few times. This rearrangement joins TRBV4-2 to TRBJ2-7; TRBD1 matches 10 bases. This CDR3 has 15 amino acids. The junction had 6 bases not matched to a gene; V was cut back by 1 base and J by 6 bases. CDR1 is LGHNA and CDR2 is YNFKEQ in the germline V gene. The CDR3 here is CASSQGGTGVSEQYF. The CDR3 DNA reads TGTGCCAGCAGCCAAGGGGGGACAGGGGTAAGCGAGCAGTACTTC.

In this sample, this clonotype turned up a few times. The chain combines TRBV5-1 with TRBJ2-7; tentatively, D is TRBD1 (5 bases). Deletions cut 4 bases from V and 4 bases from J, with 21 bases between. CDR3 length equals 16 residues. The germline V gene encodes CDR1 SGHRS and CDR2 YFSETQ. The CDR3 sequence is CASSIVGGHDPYEQYF. DNA for the CDR3: TGCGCCAGCAGCATTGTCGGCGGACACGATCCGTACGAGCAGTACTTC.

This chain uses TRBV6-1 with TRBJ1-3; TRBD1 might be the D (5 bases). Germline CDR1 and CDR2: MNHNS and SASEGT. The CDR3 runs to 15 residues. Trimming removed 6 bases from V and 4 bases from J, with 16 bases in between. CDR3 nucleotides: TGTGCCAGCAGCCTCTCGCGGGGGGTCGGAAACACCATATATTTT. Translating gives CASSLSRGVGNTIYF.

The chain carries TRBV11-2 and TRBJ1-4; D is unclear. Trimming took 5 bases from V and 0 from J, leaving 13 bases between them. CDR3 length: 16 amino acids. The germline V gene encodes CDR1 SGHAT and CDR2 FQNNGV. The DNA for the CDR3 is TGTGCCAGCAGCCGCATTGAAATTGCAACTAATGAAAAACTGTTTTTT. It encodes CASSRIEIATNEKLFF.

This clonotype was detected a few times. The chain has TRBV6-1 and TRBJ1-3; D is perhaps TRBD1 (6 bases). Germline values: CDR1 MNHNS, CDR2 SASEGT. V was cut by 5 bases and J by 1 base, with 12 bases left in between. The CDR3 is 15 amino acids. CDR3 sequence: CASSRAGQSGNTIYF. The CDR3 DNA follows: TGTGCCAGCAGTAGGGCGGGACAATCTGGAAACACCATATATTTT.

A remark on this clonotype: The junction does not match germline at one end; this may be a read error. V gene TRBV9 combines with J gene TRBJ2-1; D perhaps matches TRBD2 (5 bases). The CDR3 covers 16 residues. Germline V gene lookup returns CDR1 SGDLS and CDR2 YYNGEE. The CDR3 here is CASSVNTRVAYNDQFF. The DNA for the CDR3 is TGTGCCAGCAGCGTAAATACGCGGGTCGCATACAATGATCAGTTCTTC. Variable domain in full (rest from reference TRBV9 and TRBJ2-1): DSGVTQTPKHLITATGQRVTLRCSPRSGDLSVYWYQQSLDQGLQFLIQYYNGEERAKGNILERFSAQQFPDLHSELNLSSLELGDSALYFCASSVNTRVAYNDQFFGPGTRLTVL.

This clonotype was counted only a few times. The chain has TRBV20-1 and TRBJ2-1; D call uncertain. V was shortened by 4 bases and J by 9 bases, with 16 bases between the two germline ends. The germline gives CDR1 DFQATT, CDR2 SNEGSKA (reference sequence). This CDR3 comprises 13 residues. The CDR3 is CSATSPVGVEQFF. The CDR3 DNA sequence: TGCAGTGCTACCTCGCCCGTCGGCGTTGAGCAGTTCTTC.